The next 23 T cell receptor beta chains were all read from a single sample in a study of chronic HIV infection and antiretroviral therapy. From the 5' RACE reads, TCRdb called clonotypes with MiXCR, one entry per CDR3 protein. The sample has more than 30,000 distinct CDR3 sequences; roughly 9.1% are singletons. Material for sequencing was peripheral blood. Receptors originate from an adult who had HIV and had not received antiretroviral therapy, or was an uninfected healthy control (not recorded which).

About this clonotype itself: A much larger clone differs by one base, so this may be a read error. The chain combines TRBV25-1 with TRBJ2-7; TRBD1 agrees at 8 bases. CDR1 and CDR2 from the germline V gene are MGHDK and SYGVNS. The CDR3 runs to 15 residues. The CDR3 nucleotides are TGTTCCAGCAGTGAATATCGAAACAGGGGGGACGAGCAGTACTTC. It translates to CSSSEYRNRGDEQYF.

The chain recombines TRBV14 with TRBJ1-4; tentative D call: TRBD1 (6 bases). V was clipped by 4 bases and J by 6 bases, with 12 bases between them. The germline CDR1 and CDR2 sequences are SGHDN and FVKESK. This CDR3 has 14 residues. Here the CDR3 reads CASSPWGQDEKLFF. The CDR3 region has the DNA TGTGCCAGCAGCCCATGGGGGCAGGATGAAAAACTGTTTTTT. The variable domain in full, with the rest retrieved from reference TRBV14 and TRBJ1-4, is EAGVTQFPSHSVIEKGQTVTLRCDPISGHDNLYWYRRVMGKEIKFLLHFVKESKQDESGMPNNRFLAERTGGTYSTLKVQPAELEDSGVYFCASSPWGQDEKLFFGSGTQLSVL.

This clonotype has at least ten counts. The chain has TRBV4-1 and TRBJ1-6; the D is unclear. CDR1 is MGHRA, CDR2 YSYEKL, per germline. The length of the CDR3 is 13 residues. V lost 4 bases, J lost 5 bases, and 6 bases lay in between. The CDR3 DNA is TGCGCCAGCAGCCTCACGGATAATTCACCCCTCCACTTT. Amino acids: CASSLTDNSPLHF.

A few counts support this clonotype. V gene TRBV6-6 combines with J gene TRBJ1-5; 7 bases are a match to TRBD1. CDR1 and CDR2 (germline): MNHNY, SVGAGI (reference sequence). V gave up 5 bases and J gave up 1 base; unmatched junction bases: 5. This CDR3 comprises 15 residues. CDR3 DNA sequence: TGTGCCAGCAGTGAGCGACAGGGAAGCAATCAGCCCCAGCATTTT. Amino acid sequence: CASSERQGSNQPQHF.

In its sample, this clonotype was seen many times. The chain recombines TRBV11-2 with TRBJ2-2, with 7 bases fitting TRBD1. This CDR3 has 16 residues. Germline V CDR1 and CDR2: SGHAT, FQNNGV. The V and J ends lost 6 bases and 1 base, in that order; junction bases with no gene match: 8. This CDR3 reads CASRDWRTGNTGELFF. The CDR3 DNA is TGTGCCAGCAGAGACTGGCGGACAGGGAACACCGGGGAGCTGTTTTTT.

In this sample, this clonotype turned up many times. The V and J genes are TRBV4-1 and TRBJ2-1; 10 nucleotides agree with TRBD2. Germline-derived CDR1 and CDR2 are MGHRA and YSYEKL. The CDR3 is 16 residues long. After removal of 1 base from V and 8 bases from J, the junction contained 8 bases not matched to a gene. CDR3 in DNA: TGCGCCAGCAGCCAAGTCTCTAGCGGGAGTGATTATGAGCAGTTCTTC. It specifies CASSQVSSGSDYEQFF.

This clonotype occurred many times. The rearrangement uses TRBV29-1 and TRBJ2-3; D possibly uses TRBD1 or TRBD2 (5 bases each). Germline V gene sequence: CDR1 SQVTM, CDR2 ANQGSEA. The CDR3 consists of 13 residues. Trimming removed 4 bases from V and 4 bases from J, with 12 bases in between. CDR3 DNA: TGCAGCGTTGTGTCCGGGGCGGCAGATACGCAGTATTTT. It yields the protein CSVVSGAADTQYF.

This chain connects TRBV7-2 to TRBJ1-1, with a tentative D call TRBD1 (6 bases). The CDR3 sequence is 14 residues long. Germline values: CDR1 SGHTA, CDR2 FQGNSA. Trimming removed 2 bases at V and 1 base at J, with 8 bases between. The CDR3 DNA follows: TGTGCCAGCAGCTTAAGACAGGAGAACACTGAAGCTTTCTTT. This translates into CASSLRQENTEAFF.

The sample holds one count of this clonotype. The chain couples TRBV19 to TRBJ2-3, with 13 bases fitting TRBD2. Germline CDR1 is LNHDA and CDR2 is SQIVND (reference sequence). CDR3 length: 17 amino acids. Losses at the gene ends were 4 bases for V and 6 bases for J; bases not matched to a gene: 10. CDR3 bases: TGTGCCAGTAGTAATCGGAGGACTAGCGGGAGCTCGGATACGCAGTATTTT. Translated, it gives CASSNRRTSGSSDTQYF.

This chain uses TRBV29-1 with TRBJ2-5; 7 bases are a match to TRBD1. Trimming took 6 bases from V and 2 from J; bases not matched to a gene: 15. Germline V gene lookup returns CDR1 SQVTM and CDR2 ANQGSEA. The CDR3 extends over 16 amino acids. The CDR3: CSVILRDRALQETQYF. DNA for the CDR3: TGCAGCGTGATTCTCCGGGACAGAGCTTTACAAGAGACCCAGTACTTC.

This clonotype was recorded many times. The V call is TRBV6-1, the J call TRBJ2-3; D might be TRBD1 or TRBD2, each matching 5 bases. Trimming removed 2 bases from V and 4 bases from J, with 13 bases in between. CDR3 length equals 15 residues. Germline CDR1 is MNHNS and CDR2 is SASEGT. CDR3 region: CASSEWDVLADTQYF. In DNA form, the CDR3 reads TGTGCCAGCAGTGAATGGGACGTACTGGCAGATACGCAGTATTTT.

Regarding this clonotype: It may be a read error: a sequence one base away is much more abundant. As DNA, the CDR3 is TGTGCCAGCTCCAACGTGGGTGGTAATTCAACCCTCCACTTT. Translating gives CASSNVGGNSTLHF. The rearrangement joins TRBV6-2 or TRBV6-3 to TRBJ1-6; D call uncertain. The CDR3 has 14 residues. CDR1 and CDR2 from the germline V gene are MNHEY and SVGEGT.

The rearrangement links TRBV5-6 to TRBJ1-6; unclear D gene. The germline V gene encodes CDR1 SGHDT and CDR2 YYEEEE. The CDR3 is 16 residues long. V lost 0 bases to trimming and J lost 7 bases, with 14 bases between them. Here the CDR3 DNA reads TGTGCCAGCAGCTTGGATGGTATCGGGGAGAATTCACCCCTCCACTTT. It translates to CASSLDGIGENSPLHF.

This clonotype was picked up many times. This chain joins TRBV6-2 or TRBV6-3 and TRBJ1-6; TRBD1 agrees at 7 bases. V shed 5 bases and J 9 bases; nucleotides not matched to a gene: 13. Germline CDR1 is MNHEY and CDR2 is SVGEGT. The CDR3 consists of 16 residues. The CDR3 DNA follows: TGTGCCAGCAGTGCGGGACAGTCGGCGGGGAGTTCACCCCTCCACTTT. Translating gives CASSAGQSAGSSPLHF.

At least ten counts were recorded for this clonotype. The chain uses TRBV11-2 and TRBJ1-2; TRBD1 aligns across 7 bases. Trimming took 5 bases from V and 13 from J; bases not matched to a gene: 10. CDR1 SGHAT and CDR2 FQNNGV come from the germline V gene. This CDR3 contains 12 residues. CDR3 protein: CASSPRDSLSTF. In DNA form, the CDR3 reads TGTGCCAGCAGCCCCCGGGACAGCCTTTCCACCTTC.

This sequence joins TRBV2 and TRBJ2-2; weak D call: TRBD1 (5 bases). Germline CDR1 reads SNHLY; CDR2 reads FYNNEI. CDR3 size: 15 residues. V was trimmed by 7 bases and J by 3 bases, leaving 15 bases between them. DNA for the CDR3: TGTGCCAGCAATCCCCCAGGGAAGGACACCGGGGAGCTGTTTTTT. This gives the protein CASNPPGKDTGELFF.

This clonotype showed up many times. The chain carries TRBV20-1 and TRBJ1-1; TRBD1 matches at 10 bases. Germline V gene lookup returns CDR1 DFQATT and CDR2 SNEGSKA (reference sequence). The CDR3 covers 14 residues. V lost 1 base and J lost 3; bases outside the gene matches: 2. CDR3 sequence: CSARGGQGDTEAFF. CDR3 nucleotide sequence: TGCAGTGCTAGAGGCGGACAGGGGGACACTGAAGCTTTCTTT.

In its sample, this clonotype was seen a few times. The CDR3 sequence is CASSPRTAKPYEQYF. The CDR3 bases are TGTGCCAGCAGTCCTCGGACGGCGAAACCCTACGAGCAGTACTTC. The gene calls are TRBV28 and TRBJ2-7; D is undetermined. Germline V gene lookup returns CDR1 MDHEN and CDR2 SYDVKM. The V gene lost 5 bases and the J gene lost 2 bases, with 16 bases spanning the gap. The CDR3 has 15 amino acids.

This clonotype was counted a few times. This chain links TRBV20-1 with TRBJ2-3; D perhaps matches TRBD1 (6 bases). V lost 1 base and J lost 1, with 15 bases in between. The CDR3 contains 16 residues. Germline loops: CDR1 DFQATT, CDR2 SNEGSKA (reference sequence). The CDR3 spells CSARVGTGIGTDTQYF. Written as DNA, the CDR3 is TGCAGTGCTAGAGTCGGAACAGGGATTGGCACAGATACGCAGTATTTT.

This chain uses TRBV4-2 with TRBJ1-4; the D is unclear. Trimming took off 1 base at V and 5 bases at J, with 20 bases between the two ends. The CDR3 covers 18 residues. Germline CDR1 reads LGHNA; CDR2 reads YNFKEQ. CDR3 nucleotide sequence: TGTGCCAGCAGCCAAGGTCAACCATCTACCGGAGTAAATGAAAAACTGTTTTTT. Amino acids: CASSQGQPSTGVNEKLFF.

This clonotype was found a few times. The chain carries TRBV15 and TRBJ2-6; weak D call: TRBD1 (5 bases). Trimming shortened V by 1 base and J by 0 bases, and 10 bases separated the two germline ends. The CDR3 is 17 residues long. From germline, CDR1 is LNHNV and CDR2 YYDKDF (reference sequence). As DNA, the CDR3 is TGTGCCACCAGCAGAGTTGAAGGGGTCTCTGGGGCCAACGTCCTGACTTTC. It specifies CATSRVEGVSGANVLTF.

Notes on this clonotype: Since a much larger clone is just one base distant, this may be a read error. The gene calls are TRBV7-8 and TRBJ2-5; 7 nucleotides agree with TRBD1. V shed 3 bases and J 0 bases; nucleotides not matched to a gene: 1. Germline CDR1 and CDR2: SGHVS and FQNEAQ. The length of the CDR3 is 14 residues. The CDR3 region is CASSFQGDQETQYF. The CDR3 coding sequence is TGTGCCAGCAGCTTCCAGGGGGACCAAGAGACCCAGTACTTC. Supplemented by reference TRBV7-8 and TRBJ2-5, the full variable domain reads GAGVSQSPRYKVAKRGQDVALRCDPISGHVSLFWYQQALGQGPEFLTYFQNEAQLDKSGLPSDRFFAERPEGSVSTLKIQRTQQEDSAVYLCASSFQGDQETQYFGPGTRLLVL.

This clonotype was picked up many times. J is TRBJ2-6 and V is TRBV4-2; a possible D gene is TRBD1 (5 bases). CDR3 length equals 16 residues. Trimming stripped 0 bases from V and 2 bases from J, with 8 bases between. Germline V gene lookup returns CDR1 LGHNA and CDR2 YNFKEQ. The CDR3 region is CASSQDQGAGANVLTF. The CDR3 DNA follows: TGTGCCAGCAGCCAAGATCAAGGGGCTGGGGCCAACGTCCTGACTTTC.